These T cell receptor beta chains were read from a single sample in a study of T cells in tumors after PD-1 blockade. Clones were sequenced by immunoSEQ multiplex PCR, and TCRdb holds only the in-frame ones, with some missing. The table has some 14,000 clones, less than 75% seen once. The starting material was tumor tissue, obtained after anti-PD-1 treatment. These receptors originate from a human donor with cutaneous squamous cell carcinoma. The CDR3 runs from the conserved cysteine through the conserved F or W. D genes are given only for firm matches. Only some rows state a clone size, as once, few, many or a class for expanded clones.

TRBV4-1	few	TRBJ2-7	TRBD1	TGCGCCAGCAGCCTCGGGACAGGCAGACTTCTCCTACCCTACGAGCAGTACTTC	CASSLGTGRLLLPYEQYF
TRBV4-2	-	TRBJ2-1	TRBD1	TGTGCCAGCAGCCAAGAACCGGGACAGGGCGATGAGCAGTTCTTC	CASSQEPGQGDEQFF
TRBV12-5	-	TRBJ1-2	-	TGTGCTAGTGGTTTGGTACGAAGATTGGGGATCCTTGGCTACACCTTC	CASGLVRRLGILGYTF
TRBV7-2	-	TRBJ1-6	-	TGTGCCAGCAGCTTAGGGACGGATGCGTATAATTCACCCCTCCACTTT	CASSLGTDAYNSPLHF
TRBV5-8	-	TRBJ2-3	-	TGTGCCAGCAGCTTGGCGAGGGATACGCAGTATTTT	CASSLARDTQYF
TRBV7-9	-	TRBJ2-6	-	TGTGCCAGCAGCTTATTGGGCCCCACGGACGTCCTGACTTTC	CASSLLGPTDVLTF
TRBV3-1/TRBV3-2	-	TRBJ1-1	-	TGTGCCAGCAGCCACGAAGGGGGGGCTTTCTTT	CASSHEGGAFF
TRBV4-3	-	TRBJ2-7	-	TGCGCCAGCAGCCAAATTGACGGGGAGTACGAGCAGTACTTC	CASSQIDGEYEQYF
TRBV7-6	-	TRBJ2-7	-	TGTGCCAGCAGCCGTACTACATCCTACGAGCAGTACTTC	CASSRTTSYEQYF
TRBV9	medium-sized	TRBJ2-1	-	TGTGCCAGCAGCGTAGATCATCCCGCCTACAATGAGCAGTTCTTC	CASSVDHPAYNEQFF
TRBV28	medium-sized	TRBJ1-6	-	TGTGCCAGCAGTCCCCCCCGCGGGGCCCTCCACTTT	CASSPPRGALHF
TRBV7-3	-	TRBJ2-7	TRBD1	TGTGCCAGCAGCTTATTAGGACAGGGATACGAGCAGTACTTC	CASSLLGQGYEQYF
TRBV5-1	-	TRBJ2-3	-	TGCGCCAGCCGGAGGGGGCCCACAGATACGCAGTATTTT	CASRRGPTDTQYF
TRBV10-3	-	TRBJ2-3	-	TGTGCCATCAGTGACCGCACAGATACGCAGTATTTT	CAISDRTDTQYF
TRBV7-6	few	TRBJ2-5	-	TGTGCCAGCAGCTCCTCCAGGGGTTGGCAAGAGACCCAGTACTTC	CASSSSRGWQETQYF
TRBV10-3	-	TRBJ2-6	-	TGTGCCATCAGTGAGTCCATTGGGGCCCCTCTAGCAATCCGTACTGGGGCCAACGTCCTGACTTTC	CAISESIGAPLAIRTGANVLTF
TRBV10-3	-	TRBJ1-3	-	TGTGCCATCAGTGAGCACCCAGGGAAAGGAAACACCATATATTTT	CAISEHPGKGNTIYF
TRBV5-4	few	TRBJ2-1	TRBD1	TGTGCCAGCAGCTTGACAGGGACAGGGGGTGGCAATGAGCAGTTCTTC	CASSLTGTGGGNEQFF
TRBV18	-	TRBJ1-6	-	TGTGCCAGCTCCTCTGCGGACGGTTTGGATTCACCCCTCCACTTT	CASSSADGLDSPLHF
TRBV10-3	-	TRBJ2-3	TRBD1	TGTGCCATGGGACAGGGGGGAGATACGCAGTATTTT	CAMGQGGDTQYF